This TCR beta chain was sequenced for a study of graft-versus-host responses after intestinal transplantation. The overall study: Each of the recipients got a multivisceral, liver-intestinal, or isolated intestinal transplant. Every transplant recipient was induced with anti-thymocyte globulin, then maintained on tacrolimus and steroids for around 3 years.

Method: immunoSEQ multiplex PCR; TCRdb's copy keeps in-frame clones and lacks some. The profile shows under 140,000 clones, approximately 92% of them singletons. This clone was seen only once. Its antigen is undetermined. With 2 bases removed from V and 4 bases from J, the gap between germline ends came to 10 bases. CDR1 is WSHSY and CDR2 is SAAADI in the germline V gene. The CDR3 has 14 amino acids. Whole-study results and caveats: Analysis identified GvH clones in recipient marrow, with some appearing first in ileum or blood.

V gene TRBV10-2 combines with J gene TRBJ2-3; D ambiguous. The TCR was taken from a human donor who received an intestinal transplant. Sequenced here: unstimulated CD8+ T cells sorted from spleen or lymph node cells, sampled before intestinal transplant. The CDR3 DNA reads as TGCGCCAGCAGTGAGCAATCCGCCGCAGATACGCAGTATTTT. It yields the protein CASSEQSAADTQYF.